These 28 T cell receptor beta chains share one sample of origin, sequenced in a study of blood T cell repertoires in COVID-19. The data were produced by immunoSEQ multiplex PCR, yet TCRdb's version contains in-frame clones alone and is incomplete. The sample lists 65,000 to 85,000 clones, over 70% occurring once. Sample: peripheral blood. Receptors were obtained from a man aged 50 to 60 with active or convalescent COVID-19.

This clone has only one observation. The V and J genes are TRBV24-1 and TRBJ1-2, with a possible D match to TRBD1 (6 bases). The germline V and J ends were trimmed by 3 bases and 7 bases, with 14 bases remaining between them. Germline V gene sequence: CDR1 KGHDR, CDR2 SFDVKD. The CDR3 is 14 residues long. CDR3 sequence: CATSDVGAGSGYTF. In nucleotides, the CDR3 is TGTGCCACCAGTGATGTGGGGGCAGGGAGTGGCTACACCTTC.

The chain employs TRBV5-1 and TRBJ1-2; D is perhaps TRBD1 (6 bases). This CDR3 is 14 amino acids long. Trimming took off 3 bases at V and 4 bases at J, with 13 bases between the two ends. Germline loops: CDR1 SGHRS, CDR2 YFSETQ. The CDR3 spells CASSSDTGSYGYTF. The CDR3 DNA sequence: TGCGCCAGCAGCTCCGATACAGGGAGCTATGGCTACACCTTC.

The chain joins TRBV5-1 to TRBJ2-5; 10 nucleotides line up with TRBD2. Losses at the gene ends were 4 bases for V and 2 bases for J; bases not matched to a gene: 8. CDR1 and CDR2 (germline): SGHRS, YFSETQ. CDR3 length: 16 residues. In DNA, the CDR3 is TGCGCCAGCAGCCCGCGACTAGCGGGCAATCAAGAGACCCAGTACTTC. Translation gives CASSPRLAGNQETQYF.

This chain uses TRBV9 with TRBJ2-7, with 8 bases matching TRBD2. Germline CDR1 is SGDLS and CDR2 is YYNGEE. Trimming took 0 bases from V and 4 from J; bases not matched to a gene: 6. This CDR3 is 15 amino acids long. CDR3 coding DNA: TGTGCCAGCAGCGTAGATGCGGGGGGCCTATACGAGCAGTACTTC. Its translation is CASSVDAGGLYEQYF.

The chain is built from TRBV11-1 and TRBJ2-6; no clear D gene. Per the germline V gene, CDR1 is SGHAT and CDR2 is FQDESV (reference sequence). CDR3 length: 15 residues. The V end lost 3 bases, the J end lost 0 bases, and 6 bases lay between the germline ends. CDR3 coding DNA: TGTGCCAGCAGCTTGTCTTTCTCTGGGGCCAACGTCCTGACTTTC. Translated: CASSLSFSGANVLTF.

V gene TRBV7-2 combines with J gene TRBJ1-1; D is undetermined. The length of the CDR3 is 13 residues. Germline V gene data show CDR1 as SGHTA and CDR2 as FQGNSA. V gave up 2 bases and J gave up 1 base, with 5 bases separating them. The CDR3 DNA reads as TGTGCCAGCAGCTTAAGCGGGAACACTGAAGCTTTCTTT. Protein product: CASSLSGNTEAFF.

This clone was counted at least ten times. The rearrangement joins TRBV3-1 (or the pseudogene TRBV3-2) to TRBJ2-7; a possible D gene is TRBD2 (6 bases). The CDR3 spans 15 residues. Germline V CDR1 and CDR2: LGHDT, YNNKEL (reference sequence). The V gene lost 3 bases and the J gene lost 6 bases, with 18 bases spanning the gap. For the CDR3, the DNA is TGTGCCAGCAGCCACGGGTGGGGAGGCGGGGCCGAGCAGTACTTC. It translates to CASSHGWGGGAEQYF.

This chain links TRBV6-5 with TRBJ2-7; 8 bases map to TRBD2. Germline trimming cut 5 bases from V and 3 bases from J; bases unmatched to any gene: 0. The CDR3 sequence is 12 residues long. In germline, CDR1 is MNHEY, CDR2 SVGAGI. The CDR3, as DNA: TGTGCCAGCAGTCGGGGGGGCTACGAGCAGTACTTC. Translation gives CASSRGGYEQYF.

This sequence joins TRBV9 and TRBJ2-1, with D possibly being TRBD2 (7 bases). Germline V gives CDR1 SGDLS, CDR2 YYNGEE. V lost 0 bases and J 9 bases, leaving 13 bases between the germline ends. The CDR3 extends over 14 amino acids. Written as DNA, the CDR3 is TGTGCCAGCAGCGTAGCGGGGGGCCCAGGTGAGCAGTTCTTC. Translated, it gives CASSVAGGPGEQFF.

There are a few counts of this clone. The V and J genes are TRBV7-2 and TRBJ1-5, with D possibly matching TRBD1 (5 bases). Germline values: CDR1 SGHTA, CDR2 FQGNSA. This CDR3 spans 15 amino acids. The V and J ends lost 0 bases and 6 bases respectively, with 12 bases between them. The CDR3 region is CASSLAGAPPQPQHF. CDR3 bases: TGTGCCAGCAGCTTAGCAGGGGCCCCCCCTCAGCCCCAGCATTTT.

The rearrangement joins TRBV11-2 to TRBJ2-1, with 9 bases aligning to TRBD1. The CDR3 consists of 14 residues. J lost 6 bases, V lost 5 bases, and 5 bases had no gene match. Germline CDR1 reads SGHAT; CDR2 reads FQNNGV. The CDR3 nucleotides are TGTGCCAGCAGCCTACAGGGGGCCTCCAATGAGCAGTTCTTC. Its protein is CASSLQGASNEQFF.

This chain joins TRBV5-6 and TRBJ1-2, with D maybe TRBD1 (6 bases). The CDR3 runs 14 residues. Trimming removed 1 base at V and 3 bases at J, with 10 bases between. Germline-derived CDR1 and CDR2 are SGHDT and YYEEEE. CDR3 sequence: CASSLPGTYYGYTF. The CDR3 nucleotides read TGTGCCAGCAGCTTGCCCGGGACATACTATGGCTACACCTTC.

The V gene is TRBV3-1 (or the pseudogene TRBV3-2), the J gene TRBJ1-6; maybe TRBD1 (5 bases). The V end lost 4 bases, the J end lost 8 bases, and 9 bases lay between the germline ends. This CDR3 has 13 amino acids. Germline lookup yields CDR1 LGHDT and CDR2 YNNKEL (reference sequence). The CDR3 loop reads CASSPNRYSPLHF. The CDR3, as DNA: TGTGCCAGCAGCCCTAACAGGTATTCACCCCTCCACTTT.

This clone has a handful of counts. The V gene is TRBV6-2 or TRBV6-3, the J gene TRBJ2-7, with D perhaps matching TRBD1 (7 bases). V was pared by 2 bases and J by 4 bases, with 12 bases between. Germline loops: CDR1 MNHEY, CDR2 SVGEGT. The CDR3 spans 14 residues. CDR3 protein: CASSYLSGGYEQYF. The CDR3 DNA reads as TGTGCCAGCAGTTACCTATCAGGGGGGTACGAGCAGTACTTC.

The gene calls are TRBV18 and TRBJ1-2, with D possibly being TRBD1 (6 bases). The CDR3 has 13 amino acids. Germline V gene data show CDR1 as KGHSH and CDR2 as LQKENI. The V end lost 3 bases, the J end lost 6 bases, and 11 bases lay between the germline ends. CDR3 nucleotides: TGTGCCAGCTCACCGAACAGGGTGAATGGCTACACCTTC. Its translation is CASSPNRVNGYTF.

The gene calls are TRBV5-6 and TRBJ2-7; D remains unclear. Trimming removed 5 bases from V and 2 bases from J, with 5 bases in between. The CDR3 is 11 amino acids. Germline assignment: CDR1 SGHDT and CDR2 YYEEEE. CDR3 amino acids: CASSSTYEQYF. The CDR3 region has the DNA TGTGCCAGCAGTTCTACCTACGAGCAGTACTTC.

The rearrangement links TRBV7-2 to TRBJ2-2; 7 bases align to TRBD1. CDR1 is SGHTA, CDR2 FQGNSA, per germline. After removal of 2 bases from V and 5 bases from J, the junction contained 11 bases not matched to a gene. The length of the CDR3 is 17 residues. The CDR3 sequence is CASSLTRDSQFTGELFF. The CDR3 DNA sequence: TGTGCCAGCAGCTTAACTCGGGACAGTCAATTTACCGGGGAGCTGTTTTTT.

The CDR3 loop is CASSRGVTEAFF. In nucleotides, the CDR3 is TGTGCCAGTAGTAGGGGGGTCACTGAAGCTTTCTTT. The gene calls are TRBV19 and TRBJ1-1, with D possibly TRBD1 on 5 matching bases. CDR1 and CDR2 from the germline V gene are LNHDA and SQIVND (reference sequence). Deletions cut 4 bases from V and 4 bases from J, with 7 bases between. The CDR3 extends over 12 amino acids.

This chain joins TRBV4-1 and TRBJ2-7; TRBD1 matches 8 bases. The CDR3 consists of 13 residues. V shed 8 bases and J 3 bases; nucleotides not matched to a gene: 6. Germline assignment: CDR1 MGHRA and CDR2 YSYEKL. The CDR3 loop reads CASGTGGLYEQYF. In nucleotides, the CDR3 is TGCGCCAGCGGGACAGGAGGTCTCTACGAGCAGTACTTC.

The chain links TRBV10-3 to TRBJ2-5, with 7 nucleotides matching TRBD2. Germline values: CDR1 ENHRY, CDR2 SYGVKD. This CDR3 contains 11 residues. Trimming removed 6 bases from V and 5 bases from J; junction bases left unmatched: 0. The CDR3 spells CAISGGETQYF. DNA for the CDR3: TGTGCCATCAGCGGGGGGGAGACCCAGTACTTC.

The V call is TRBV3-1 (or the pseudogene TRBV3-2), the J call TRBJ2-1; 12 nucleotides align to TRBD2. Trimming cost V 3 bases and J 11 bases; bases outside gene matches: 11. The germline gives CDR1 LGHDT, CDR2 YNNKEL (reference sequence). CDR3 size: 16 residues. This chain's CDR3 is CASSQDLAGGREKQFF. The CDR3, as DNA: TGTGCCAGCAGCCAGGACCTAGCGGGGGGGCGGGAAAAGCAGTTCTTC.

With regard to this clone: A junction boundary mismatches the germline segment, possibly from a read error. The V call is TRBV14, the J call TRBJ2-2; 13 positions agree with TRBD2. Germline CDR1 reads SGHDN; CDR2 reads FVKESK. This CDR3 spans 21 amino acids. The chain's CDR3 is CASSQDCEFGLAGVKHRGAVF. CDR3 nucleotides: TGTGCCAGCAGCCAAGATTGTGAGTTCGGACTAGCGGGGGTCAAACACCGGGGAGCTGTTTTT.

The chain recombines TRBV10-3 with TRBJ1-2; TRBD1 matches 8 bases. This CDR3 spans 18 amino acids. Germline V gives CDR1 ENHRY, CDR2 SYGVKD. The V and J ends lost 2 bases and 4 bases, in that order; junction bases with no gene match: 15. CDR3 bases: TGTGCCATCAGTGAGAGGAGGGGACAGGAGACCTTTGGCTATGGCTACACCTTC. Translating it yields CAISERRGQETFGYGYTF.

V usage is TRBV15 and J usage is TRBJ2-1; possible D gene TRBD2, 6 bases. The CDR3 has 15 residues. V was shortened by 3 bases and J by 4 bases, with 13 bases between the two germline ends. Per the germline V gene, CDR1 is LNHNV and CDR2 is YYDKDF (reference sequence). CDR3 nucleotide sequence: TGTGCCACCAGCAGCCCCGCGGGGAGGTACAATGAGCAGTTCTTC. It translates to CATSSPAGRYNEQFF.

This chain joins TRBV5-1 and TRBJ1-2, with TRBD1 as a possible D gene (6 bases). Germline CDR1 reads SGHRS; CDR2 reads YFSETQ. This CDR3 contains 15 residues. With 5 bases removed from V and 0 bases from J, the gap between germline ends came to 14 bases. The CDR3 region is CASRLSQGTNYGYTF. For the CDR3, the DNA is TGCGCCAGCAGACTTTCACAGGGCACTAACTATGGCTACACCTTC.

The chain employs TRBV4-3 and TRBJ1-2; weak D call: TRBD1 (6 bases). Germline values: CDR1 LGHNA, CDR2 YSLEER. This CDR3 has 14 residues. V was shortened by 2 bases and J by 5 bases, with 12 bases between the two germline ends. CDR3 DNA: TGCGCCAGCAGCCAACAGGGGCAGGATTATGGCTACACCTTC. Its protein is CASSQQGQDYGYTF.

The V and J genes are TRBV5-1 and TRBJ2-3, with TRBD2 as a possible D gene (6 bases). The V and J ends lost 4 bases and 2 bases respectively, with 17 bases between them. Germline V gene sequence: CDR1 SGHRS, CDR2 YFSETQ. This CDR3 spans 16 amino acids. The CDR3: CASSAGGAGNTDTQYF. The CDR3, as DNA: TGCGCCAGCAGCGCCGGGGGAGCGGGCAACACAGATACGCAGTATTTT.

The chain employs TRBV9 and TRBJ1-2, with 7 bases identical to TRBD1. The V segment lost 8 bases and the J segment 8 bases; nucleotides outside the gene matches: 6. Germline V lookup: CDR1 SGDLS, CDR2 YYNGEE. This CDR3 comprises 11 residues. The CDR3 sequence: CASQQGGGYTF. DNA for the CDR3: TGTGCCAGTCAGCAAGGGGGCGGCTACACCTTC.